This T cell receptor beta chain was recovered during a study of cytomegalovirus exposure and HLA in healthy donors. This CDR3 region has 15 residues. CDR1 and CDR2 from the germline V gene are ENHRY and SYGVKD. V shed 2 bases and J 7 bases; nucleotides not matched to a gene: 7. Findings of the study overall: Several top significant clusters appeared, in a later analysis, to be linked to common viral pathogens.

The PCR had 60 Vbeta and 13 Jbeta primers. Method: immunoSEQ multiplex PCR; TCRdb's copy keeps in-frame clones and lacks some. The profile covers more than 85,000 clones, with around 73% appearing a single time and about 1.3% taken by the ten largest. With regard to this clone: Its matching antigen is unknown.

What was sequenced was PBMCs. This clonotype originated in a female donor in good health and CMV-seronegative. J is TRBJ2-2 and V is TRBV10-3, with 7 bases lining up with TRBD2. For the CDR3, the DNA is TGTGCCATCAGTGAGAGGGGATCGGGAGGCGGGGAGCTGTTTTTT. It specifies CAISERGSGGGELFF.